This TCR beta chain was documented in a study of cytomegalovirus exposure and HLA in healthy donors. A multiplex PCR was run with 60 Vbeta primers and 13 Jbeta primers. Here immunoSEQ multiplex PCR was the method, and the copy in TCRdb shows in-frame clones only, minus some. The sample has 150,000 to 200,000 clones; about 80% are singletons. This clone has just one count. The V segment lost 5 bases and the J segment 4 bases; nucleotides outside the gene matches: 3. The V gene's germline CDR1 is MNHEY and CDR2 SVGAGI. The CDR3 consists of 14 residues. The sequencing input was PBMCs. This chain connects TRBV6-5 to TRBJ1-4; 8 nucleotides agree with TRBD1. The receptor was derived from a woman between 35 and 50 years old in good health and CMV-seronegative. Here the CDR3 DNA reads TGTGCCAGCAGTAAACAGGGGGGTAATGAAAAACTGTTTTTT. Its protein is CASSKQGGNEKLFF.